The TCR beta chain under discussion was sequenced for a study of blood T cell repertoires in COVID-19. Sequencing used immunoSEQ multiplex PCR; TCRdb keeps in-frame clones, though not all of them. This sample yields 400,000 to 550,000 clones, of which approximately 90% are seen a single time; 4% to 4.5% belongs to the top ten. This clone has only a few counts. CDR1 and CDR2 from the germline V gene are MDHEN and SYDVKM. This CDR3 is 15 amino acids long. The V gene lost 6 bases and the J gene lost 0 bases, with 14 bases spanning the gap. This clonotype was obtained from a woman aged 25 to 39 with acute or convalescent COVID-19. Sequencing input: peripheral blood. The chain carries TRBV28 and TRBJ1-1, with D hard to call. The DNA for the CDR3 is TGTGCCAGCAGACTCGGTCCTCTCATGAACACTGAAGCTTTCTTT. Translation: CASRLGPLMNTEAFF.